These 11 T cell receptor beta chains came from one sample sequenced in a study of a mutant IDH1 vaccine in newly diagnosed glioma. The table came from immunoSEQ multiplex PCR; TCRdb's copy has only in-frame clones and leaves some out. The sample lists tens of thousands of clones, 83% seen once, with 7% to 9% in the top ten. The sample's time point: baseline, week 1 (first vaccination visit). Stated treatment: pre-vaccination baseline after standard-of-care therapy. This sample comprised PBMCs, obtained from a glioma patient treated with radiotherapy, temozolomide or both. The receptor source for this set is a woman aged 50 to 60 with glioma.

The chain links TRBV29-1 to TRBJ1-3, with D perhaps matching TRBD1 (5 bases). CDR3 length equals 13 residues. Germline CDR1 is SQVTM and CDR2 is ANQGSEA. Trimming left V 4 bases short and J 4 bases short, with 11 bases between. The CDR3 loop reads CSVAREVGNTIYF. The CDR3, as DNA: TGCAGCGTTGCCAGGGAAGTCGGAAACACCATATATTTT. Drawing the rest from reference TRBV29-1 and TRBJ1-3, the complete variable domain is SAVISQKPSRDICQRGTSLTIQCQVDSQVTMMFWYRQQPGQSLTLIATANQGSEATYESGFVIDKFPISRPNLTFSTLTVSNMSPEDSSIYLCSVAREVGNTIYFGEGSWLTVV.

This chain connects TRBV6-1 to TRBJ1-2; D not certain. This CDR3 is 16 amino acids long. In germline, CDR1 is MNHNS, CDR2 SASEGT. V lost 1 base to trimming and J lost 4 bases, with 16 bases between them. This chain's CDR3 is CASSEVRTARGYGYTF. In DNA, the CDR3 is TGTGCCAGCAGTGAAGTACGCACGGCGCGAGGCTATGGCTACACCTTC.

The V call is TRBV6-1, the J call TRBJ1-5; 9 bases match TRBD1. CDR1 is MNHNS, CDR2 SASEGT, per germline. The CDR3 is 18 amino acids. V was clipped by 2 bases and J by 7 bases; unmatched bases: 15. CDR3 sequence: CASSERGGGTGSRQPQHF. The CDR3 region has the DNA TGTGCCAGCAGTGAAAGGGGGGGCGGGACAGGGTCGCGACAGCCCCAGCATTTT.

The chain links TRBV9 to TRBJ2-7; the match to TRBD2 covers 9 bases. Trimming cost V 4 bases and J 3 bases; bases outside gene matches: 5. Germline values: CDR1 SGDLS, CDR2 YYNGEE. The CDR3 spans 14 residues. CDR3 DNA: TGTGCCAGCAGCACGGGCGGGGGGGTCTACGAGCAGTACTTC. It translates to CASSTGGGVYEQYF.

In DNA, the CDR3 is TGTGCCAGCAGCTTGAGGTGGGCTGGTGAAGCTTTCTTT. This gives the protein CASSLRWAGEAFF. The gene calls are TRBV5-6 and TRBJ1-1, with unresolved D. This CDR3 has 13 residues. V was cut by 1 base and J by 7 bases, with 11 bases left in between. Germline CDR1 reads SGHDT; CDR2 reads YYEEEE.

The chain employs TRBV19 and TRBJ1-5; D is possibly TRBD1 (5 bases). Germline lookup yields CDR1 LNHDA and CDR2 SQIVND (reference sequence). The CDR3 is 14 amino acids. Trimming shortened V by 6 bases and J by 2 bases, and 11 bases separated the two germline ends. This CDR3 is CASRTTVGNQPQHF. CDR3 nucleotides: TGTGCCAGTAGAACGACAGTGGGCAATCAGCCCCAGCATTTT.

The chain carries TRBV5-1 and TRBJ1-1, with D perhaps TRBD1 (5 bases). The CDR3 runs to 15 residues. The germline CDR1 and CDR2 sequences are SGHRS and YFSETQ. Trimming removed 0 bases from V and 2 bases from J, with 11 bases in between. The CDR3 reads CASSLGPGENTEAFF. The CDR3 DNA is TGCGCCAGCAGCTTGGGTCCGGGGGAAAACACTGAAGCTTTCTTT.

The chain's CDR3 is CASSYPGQGYNEQFF. In DNA form, the CDR3 reads TGTGCCAGCAGCTACCCGGGACAGGGGTACAATGAGCAGTTCTTC. The V gene is TRBV13, the J gene TRBJ2-1, with 10 bases that match TRBD1. Trimming removed 4 bases from V and 4 bases from J; junction bases left unmatched: 4. This CDR3 contains 15 residues. From germline, CDR1 is PRHDT and CDR2 FYEKMQ (reference sequence).

The CDR3 nucleotides are TGTGCCAGTAGGGACCCCGGGACGGCCTCCTACGAGCAGTACTTC. Translating gives CASRDPGTASYEQYF. The chain couples TRBV19 to TRBJ2-7; D is tentatively TRBD1 or TRBD2 (5 bases each). There are 15 residues in the CDR3. Germline V gives CDR1 LNHDA, CDR2 SQIVND (reference sequence). V lost 6 bases and J 0 bases, leaving 15 bases between the germline ends. Complete variable domain (other parts from reference TRBV19 and TRBJ2-7): DGGITQSPKYLFRKEGQNVTLSCEQNLNHDAMYWYRQDPGQGLRLIYYSQIVNDFQKGDIAEGYSVSREKKESFPLTVTSAQKNPTAFYLCASRDPGTASYEQYFGPGTRLTVT.

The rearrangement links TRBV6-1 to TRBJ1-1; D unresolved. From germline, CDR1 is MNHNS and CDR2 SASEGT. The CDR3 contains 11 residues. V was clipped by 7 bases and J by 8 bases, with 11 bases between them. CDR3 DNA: TGTGCCAGCAATGAGGGAAACGAAGCTTTCTTT. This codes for CASNEGNEAFF.

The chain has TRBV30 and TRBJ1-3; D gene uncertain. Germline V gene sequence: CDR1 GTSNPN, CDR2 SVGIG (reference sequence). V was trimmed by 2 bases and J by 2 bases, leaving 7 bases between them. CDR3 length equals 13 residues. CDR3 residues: CAWSSGPGNTIYF. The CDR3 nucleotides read TGTGCCTGGAGTTCGGGCCCTGGAAACACCATATATTTT.